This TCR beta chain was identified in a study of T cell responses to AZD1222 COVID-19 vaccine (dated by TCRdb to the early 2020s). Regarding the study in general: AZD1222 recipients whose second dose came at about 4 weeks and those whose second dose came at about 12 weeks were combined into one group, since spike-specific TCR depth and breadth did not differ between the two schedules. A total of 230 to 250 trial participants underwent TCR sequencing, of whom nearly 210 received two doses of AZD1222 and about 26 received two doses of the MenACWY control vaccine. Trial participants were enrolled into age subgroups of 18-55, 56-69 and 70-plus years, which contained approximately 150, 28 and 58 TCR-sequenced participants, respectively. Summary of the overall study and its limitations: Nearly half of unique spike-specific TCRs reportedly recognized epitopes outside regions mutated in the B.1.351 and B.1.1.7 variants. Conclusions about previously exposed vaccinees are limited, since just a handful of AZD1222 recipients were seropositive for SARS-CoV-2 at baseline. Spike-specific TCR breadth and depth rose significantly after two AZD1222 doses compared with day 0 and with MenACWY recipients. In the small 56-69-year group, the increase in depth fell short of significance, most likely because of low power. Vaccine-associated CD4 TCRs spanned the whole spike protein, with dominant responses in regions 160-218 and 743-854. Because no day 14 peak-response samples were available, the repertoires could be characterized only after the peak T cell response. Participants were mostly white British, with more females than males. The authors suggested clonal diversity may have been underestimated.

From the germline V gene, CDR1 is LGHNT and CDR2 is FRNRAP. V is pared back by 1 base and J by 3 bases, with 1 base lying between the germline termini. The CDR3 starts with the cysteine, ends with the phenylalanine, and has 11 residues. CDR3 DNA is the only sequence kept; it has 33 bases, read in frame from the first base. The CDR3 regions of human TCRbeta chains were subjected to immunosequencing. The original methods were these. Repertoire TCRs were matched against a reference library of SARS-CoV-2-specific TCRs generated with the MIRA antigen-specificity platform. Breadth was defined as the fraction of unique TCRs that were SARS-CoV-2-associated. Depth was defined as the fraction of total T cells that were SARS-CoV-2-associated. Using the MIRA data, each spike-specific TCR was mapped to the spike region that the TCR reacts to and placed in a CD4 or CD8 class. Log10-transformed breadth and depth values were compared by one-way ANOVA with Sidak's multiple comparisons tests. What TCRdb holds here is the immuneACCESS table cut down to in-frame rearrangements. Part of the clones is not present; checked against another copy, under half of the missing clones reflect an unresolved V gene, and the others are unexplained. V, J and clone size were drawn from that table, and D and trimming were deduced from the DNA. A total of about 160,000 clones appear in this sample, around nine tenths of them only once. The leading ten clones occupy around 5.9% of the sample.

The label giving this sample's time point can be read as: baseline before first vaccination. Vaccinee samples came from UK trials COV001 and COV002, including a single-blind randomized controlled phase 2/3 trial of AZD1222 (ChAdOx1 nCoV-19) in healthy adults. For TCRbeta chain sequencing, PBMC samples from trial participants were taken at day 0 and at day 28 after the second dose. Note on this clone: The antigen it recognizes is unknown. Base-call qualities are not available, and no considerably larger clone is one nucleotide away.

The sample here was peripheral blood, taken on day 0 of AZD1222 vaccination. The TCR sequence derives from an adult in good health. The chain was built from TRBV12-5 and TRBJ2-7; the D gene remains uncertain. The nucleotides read TGTGCTAGTGGTTTGGGCTACGAGCAGTACTTC. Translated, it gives CASGLGYEQYF.